The present T cell receptor (beta chain) was sequenced within a study of cytomegalovirus exposure and HLA in healthy donors. Study conclusions and caveats: Specificity for CMV antigens was confirmed in vitro for a few of the CMV-associated chains. The classifier reportedly diagnosed cytomegalovirus status with high sensitivity and specificity. Immune exposure information available was restricted to CMV serostatus.

CDR3 length equals 17 residues. The V gene's germline CDR1 is SGHAT and CDR2 FQNNGV. V lost 4 bases and J lost 0, with 16 bases in between. PCR employed 60 Vbeta and 13 Jbeta primers. This table comes from immunoSEQ multiplex PCR, and its TCRdb copy is limited to in-frame clones, with some not included. The sample holds around 300,000 clones; around 66% are singletons and the top ten take 2% to 2.5%. Concerning this clone: Its antigen is unidentified.

Sequencing used PBMCs. The receptor was derived from a female donor in good health and CMV-seronegative. The chain employs TRBV11-2 and TRBJ2-1, with a possible D match to TRBD2 (6 bases). As DNA, the CDR3 is TGTGCCAGCAGCTCGACTAGACTGTCCATCTCCTACAATGAGCAGTTCTTC. Its protein product is CASSSTRLSISYNEQFF.